What follows describes a single T cell receptor (beta chain). The record originates from a study of OX40 agonist ivuxolimab in advanced cancers. V trimming: 5 bases; J trimming: 4 bases; junction bases outside the gene matches: 4. There are 15 residues in the CDR3. Germline assignment: CDR1 MDHEN and CDR2 SYDVKM. Data came from immunoSEQ multiplex PCR; TCRdb stores just in-frame clones and leaves some out. The repertoire includes approximately 84,000 clones, approximately 89% of them detected once, and 0.15% to 0.2% sits in the top ten. The source was CD4+ or CD8+ T cells sorted from blood, collected in a trial of the OX40 agonist ivuxolimab. The rearrangement joins TRBV28 to TRBJ2-3, with 12 bases matching TRBD2. The receptor was isolated from an adult with an advanced solid tumor such as melanoma, head and neck, liver or kidney cancer. This chain's CDR3 is CASSLAGGNADTQYF. The CDR3 DNA is TGTGCCAGCAGTCTAGCGGGAGGGAACGCAGATACGCAGTATTTT.